This T cell receptor (beta chain) was retrieved from a study of blood T cell repertoires in COVID-19. Study-wide context: Researchers got acute and convalescent COVID-19 samples from the United States, Italy and Spain.

Method: immunoSEQ multiplex PCR; TCRdb's copy keeps in-frame clones and lacks some. The table includes about 150,000 clones, about 79% detected once. Germline V gene sequence: CDR1 SGHNT, CDR2 YYREEE (reference sequence). Trimming pared 4 bases from V and 0 bases from J, leaving 16 bases between. This CDR3 contains 16 residues. This sequence was found in a woman in her fifties or sixties with acute or convalescent COVID-19. What was sequenced was peripheral blood. This rearrangement joins TRBV5-4 to TRBJ2-5, with D possibly being TRBD1 (6 bases). CDR3 nucleotide sequence: TGTGCCAGCAGCACTCCACGGGGACACAACCAAGAGACCCAGTACTTC. This encodes CASSTPRGHNQETQYF.